The 12 T cell receptor beta chains listed next were all sequenced from one sample in a study of chemoradiotherapy in HPV16-positive cancers. Here immunoSEQ multiplex PCR was the method, and the copy in TCRdb shows in-frame clones only, minus some. The sample consists of approximately 1,800 clones, under 90% of them appearing once. The material sequenced was tumor tissue, taken from a patient who underwent chemoradiotherapy. The receptors derive from a human donor with HPV-associated anogenital cancer.

The CDR3 bases are TGCGCCAGCAGCTTAGGACACACCTCCTACAATGAGCAGTTCTTC. This encodes CASSLGHTSYNEQFF. The J gene is TRBJ2-1, the V gene TRBV5-1, with a possible D match to TRBD1 (5 bases). The CDR3 spans 15 residues. The germline CDR1 and CDR2 sequences are SGHRS and YFSETQ. V lost 2 bases and J 0 bases, leaving 9 bases between the germline ends. The whole variable domain, remainder taken from reference TRBV5-1 and TRBJ2-1, is KAGVTQTPRYLIKTRGQQVTLSCSPISGHRSVSWYQQTPGQGLQFLFEYFSETQRNKGNFPGRFSGRQFSNSRSEMNVSTLELGDSALYLCASSLGHTSYNEQFFGPGTRLTVL.

The V gene is TRBV23-1, the J gene TRBJ1-5; TRBD1 agrees at 7 bases. TRBV23-1 is known as an ORF, though its function is uncertain. V lost 5 bases and J lost 3; bases outside the gene matches: 7. The CDR3 is 15 residues long. The CDR3 DNA follows: TGCGCCAGCAGTTCAGCGGGACAGTCCAATCAGCCCCAGCATTTT. This codes for CASSSAGQSNQPQHF.

This CDR3 reads CASSLSLVGYEQYF. The CDR3 DNA reads TGCGCCAGCAGCTTGAGCCTAGTAGGATACGAGCAGTACTTC. The V and J genes are TRBV5-1 and TRBJ2-7; D is ambiguous. The CDR3 totals 14 residues. Germline CDR1 and CDR2: SGHRS and YFSETQ. V was shortened by 1 base and J by 4 bases, with 12 bases between the two germline ends.

This chain uses TRBV4-3 with TRBJ1-2; D is unresolved. V lost 0 bases, J lost 4 bases, and 9 bases lay in between. CDR1 is LGHNA, CDR2 YSLEER, per germline. The CDR3 sequence is 14 residues long. CDR3 in DNA: TGCGCCAGCAGCCAAGAGGGCAGCTCCTATGGCTACACCTTC. Amino acids: CASSQEGSSYGYTF.

The chain links TRBV25-1 to TRBJ2-3, with D uncertain. Trimming took off 3 bases at V and 2 bases at J, with 12 bases between the two ends. Germline CDR1 reads MGHDK; CDR2 reads SYGVNS. CDR3 length: 15 amino acids. CDR3 DNA sequence: TGTGCCAGCAGTGATTCGGCGAAGGACACAGATACGCAGTATTTT. It specifies CASSDSAKDTDTQYF.

The chain carries TRBV30 and TRBJ1-2; TRBD1 matches at 9 bases. The V and J ends lost 0 bases and 6 bases, in that order; junction bases with no gene match: 5. The CDR3 has 14 residues. The germline V gene encodes CDR1 GTSNPN and CDR2 SVGIG (reference sequence). CDR3 sequence reads: CAWSVLDRGHGYTF. CDR3 sequence (DNA): TGTGCCTGGAGTGTCCTGGACAGGGGACATGGCTACACCTTC.

V is TRBV5-4 and J is TRBJ1-1, with 9 bases identical to TRBD1. Trimming at V came to 4 bases and at J to 6 bases, leaving 10 bases not matched to a gene. The CDR3 covers 15 residues. Germline CDR1 reads SGHNT; CDR2 reads YYREEE (reference sequence). CDR3 nucleotides: TGTGCCAGCAGCCCCCCCGGGACAGGGTCCCCTGAAGCTTTCTTT. Translated, it gives CASSPPGTGSPEAFF.

This sequence joins TRBV6-1 and TRBJ1-3; no clear D. V lost 6 bases to trimming and J lost 3 bases, with 3 bases between them. Germline V CDR1 and CDR2: MNHNS, SASEGT. This CDR3 contains 11 residues. The CDR3 DNA sequence: TGTGCCAGCAGGGGTGGAAACACCATATATTTT. Its translation is CASRGGNTIYF.

This clone was recorded a few times. This sequence joins TRBV21-1 and TRBJ2-1; no check of the table's D call, TRBD2, against the DNA was made. TRBV21-1 is annotated as a pseudogene. The CDR3 contains 16 residues. CDR3 in DNA: TGTGCCAGCAGCAAAGCCTGGCTAGCGGTCTACAATGAGCAGTTCTTC. It codes for CASSKAWLAVYNEQFF.

This clone came up once. The genes are TRBV7-6 and TRBJ1-1, with D perhaps TRBD1 (5 bases). V was clipped by 6 bases and J by 5 bases, with 19 bases between them. CDR1 is SGHVS and CDR2 is FNYEAQ in the germline V gene. This CDR3 region has 15 residues. The DNA for the CDR3 is TGTGCCAGCAGGTCAGGGCTAGGGGCTCAGACTGAAGCTTTCTTT. Translating it yields CASRSGLGAQTEAFF.

This clone was detected only once. The chain combines TRBV15 with TRBJ1-4; D perhaps matches TRBD1 (5 bases). The CDR3 spans 14 residues. Germline lookup yields CDR1 LNHNV and CDR2 YYDKDF (reference sequence). V was clipped by 5 bases and J by 0 bases, with 7 bases between them. The DNA of the CDR3 is TGTGCCACCAGCGGACACGCAACTAATGAAAAACTGTTTTTT. Translation gives CATSGHATNEKLFF.

J is TRBJ1-2 and V is TRBV4-1; 8 nucleotides align to TRBD1. Germline-derived CDR1 and CDR2 are MGHRA and YSYEKL. The CDR3 has 18 residues. V gave up 0 bases and J gave up 4 bases; unmatched junction bases: 13. CDR3 loop: CASSQDARGPDSFYGYTF. The CDR3 coding sequence is TGCGCCAGCAGCCAAGATGCCAGGGGGCCCGACTCATTCTATGGCTACACCTTC.